A single sample gave rise to the 23 T cell receptor beta chains below, sequenced in a study of CD8 T cells in ankylosing spondylitis. TCRdb recomputed calls from the 5' RACE reads with MiXCR, one row per CDR3 protein. This table holds about 750,000 distinct CDR3 sequences, 15% to 20% found once. Study results and limitations: Apparently characteristic of ankylosing spondylitis blood was a TCR beta motif (fewer than ten highly homologous variants).

For these TCRs, the target antigens are not known. Sequencing input: blood, either unsorted or a sorted T cell fraction (not recorded which). The receptors derive from a male donor with ankylosing spondylitis.

This clonotype was observed a handful of times. The J gene is TRBJ2-1, the V gene TRBV2; 10 bases are a match to TRBD2. Germline V gene data show CDR1 as SNHLY and CDR2 as FYNNEI. The CDR3 runs to 13 residues. V shed 5 bases, J shed 7 bases, and the junction held 2 bases outside the gene matches. The chain's CDR3 is CASSTSGINEQFF. The CDR3 coding sequence is TGTGCCAGCAGTACTAGCGGGATTAATGAGCAGTTCTTC.

This clonotype was picked up a small number of times. The CDR3 DNA reads TGCGCCAGCACCCGAGGTCTACAAGAGACCCAGTACTTC. Its translation is CASTRGLQETQYF. J is TRBJ2-5 and V is TRBV5-1; D gene unclear. V lost 6 bases and J 2 bases, leaving 11 bases between the germline ends. Germline V gene sequence: CDR1 SGHRS, CDR2 YFSETQ. The CDR3 runs to 13 residues. Variable domain in full (rest from reference TRBV5-1 and TRBJ2-5): KAGVTQTPRYLIKTRGQQVTLSCSPISGHRSVSWYQQTPGQGLQFLFEYFSETQRNKGNFPGRFSGRQFSNSRSEMNVSTLELGDSALYLCASTRGLQETQYFGPGTRLLVL.

Only a few counts were recorded for this clonotype. This rearrangement joins TRBV20-1 to TRBJ1-3; D gene ambiguous. CDR3 length: 14 amino acids. Per the germline V gene, CDR1 is DFQATT and CDR2 is SNEGSKA (reference sequence). Between the trimmed V and J ends, which lost 3 bases and 4 bases, there was a span of 13 bases. CDR3 sequence: CSASLPRSGNTIYF. CDR3 nucleotide sequence: TGCAGTGCTAGTCTCCCACGGAGCGGAAACACCATATATTTT.

This clonotype was detected only a few times. The chain has TRBV4-1 and TRBJ2-1, with D maybe TRBD2 (5 bases). V lost 0 bases and J lost 6, with 18 bases in between. The CDR3 has 17 residues. Germline-derived CDR1 and CDR2 are MGHRA and YSYEKL. The CDR3 loop is CASSQDGALVGSNEQFF. CDR3 coding DNA: TGCGCCAGCAGCCAAGATGGAGCCCTAGTAGGGAGCAATGAGCAGTTCTTC.

The chain recombines TRBV27 with TRBJ2-7; D gene unclear. Germline V gene data show CDR1 as MNHEY and CDR2 as SMNVEV (reference sequence). This CDR3 is 13 amino acids long. The V gene lost 2 bases and the J gene lost 2 bases, with 7 bases spanning the gap. CDR3 protein: CASSLATPYEQYF. DNA of the CDR3: TGTGCCAGCAGTTTAGCGACCCCCTACGAGCAGTACTTC.

This clonotype was seen only a few times. The chain employs TRBV6-1 and TRBJ2-1; TRBD1 aligns across 7 bases. Trimming removed 11 bases from V and 4 bases from J; junction bases left unmatched: 8. Germline assignment: CDR1 MNHNS and CDR2 SASEGT. The CDR3 spans 13 residues. The CDR3 is CAGGQVGYNEQFF. The CDR3 bases are TGTGCCGGAGGACAGGTTGGATACAATGAGCAGTTCTTC.

On this clonotype itself: One junction end disagrees with the germline gene, perhaps due to a read error. CDR3 in DNA: TGCAGTGCCAGAGATGGAGGGGGCGGTTACACCGGGGAGCTGTTTTTT. This translates into CSARDGGGGYTGELFF. V usage is TRBV20-1 and J usage is TRBJ2-2; D possibly corresponds to TRBD1 (7 bases). From germline, CDR1 is DFQATT and CDR2 SNEGSKA (reference sequence). The CDR3 contains 16 residues.

This clonotype has just a few counts. The chain employs TRBV15 and TRBJ2-1; 10 bases are a match to TRBD2. The CDR3 length is 16 residues. Germline loops: CDR1 LNHNV, CDR2 YYDKDF (reference sequence). J was trimmed by 7 bases and V by 0 bases; bases with no gene match: 6. This CDR3 reads CATSRDFLAGENEQFF. The CDR3 region has the DNA TGTGCCACCAGCAGAGATTTCCTAGCGGGAGAAAATGAGCAGTTCTTC.

Many counts were recorded for this clonotype. The rearrangement uses TRBV29-1 and TRBJ2-3; D is possibly TRBD1 or TRBD2 (5 bases each). Germline-derived CDR1 and CDR2 are SQVTM and ANQGSEA. V shed 3 bases and J shed 6 bases, with 16 bases lying between them. The CDR3 spans 14 residues. In DNA, the CDR3 is TGCAGCGTTGAGGGGGACGGCCAGGAGGATACGCAGTATTTT. This codes for CSVEGDGQEDTQYF.

The chain has TRBV28 and TRBJ1-3; 11 bases agree with TRBD1. The V and J ends lost 6 bases and 0 bases, in that order; junction bases with no gene match: 10. The CDR3 is made up of 18 amino acids. Germline V gives CDR1 MDHEN, CDR2 SYDVKM. The DNA for the CDR3 is TGTGCCAGCAGCACCATAGGACAGGGGGCGATCTCTGGAAACACCATATATTTT. Its protein is CASSTIGQGAISGNTIYF. The full variable domain, completed using reference TRBV28 and TRBJ1-3, is DVKVTQSSRYLVKRTGEKVFLECVQDMDHENMFWYRQDPGLGLRLIYFSYDVKMKEKGDIPEGYSVSREKKERFSLILESASTNQTSMYLCASSTIGQGAISGNTIYFGEGSWLTVV.

The chain has TRBV6-5 and TRBJ2-7; perhaps TRBD2 as D (6 bases). There are 18 residues in the CDR3. Germline V CDR1 and CDR2: MNHEY, SVGAGI. Trimming shortened V by 4 bases and J by 6 bases, and 28 bases separated the two germline ends. CDR3 in amino acids: CASSSRGRGAGNFPEQYF. The CDR3 DNA reads TGTGCCAGCAGTTCTAGGGGTCGCGGGGCCGGCAATTTCCCCGAGCAGTACTTC.

In this sample, this clonotype turned up a few times. The V gene is TRBV12-3 or TRBV12-4, the J gene TRBJ1-1, with a possible D match to TRBD1 (5 bases). Trimming took off 4 bases at V and 0 bases at J, with 12 bases between the two ends. This CDR3 contains 15 residues. CDR3 coding DNA: TGTGCCAGCAGTTCGCCGACAGCCCTGAACACTGAAGCTTTCTTT. This sequence encodes CASSSPTALNTEAFF.

This clonotype turned up a few times. CDR3: CASRNGGFSTDTQYF. The DNA of the CDR3 is TGTGCCAGTCGGAACGGCGGATTTAGCACAGATACGCAGTATTTT. The chain combines TRBV6-2 or TRBV6-3 with TRBJ2-3; D gene ambiguous. The CDR3 loop spans 15 amino acids. Germline loops: CDR1 MNHEY, CDR2 SVGEGT. V was trimmed by 9 bases and J by 0 bases, leaving 16 bases between them.

J is TRBJ2-4 and V is TRBV7-3, with 8 bases aligning to TRBD1. Per the germline V gene, CDR1 is SGHTA and CDR2 is FQGTGA. The CDR3 is 13 amino acids. J was trimmed by 6 bases and V by 3 bases; bases with no gene match: 1. The CDR3 region has the DNA TGTGCCAGCAGCTTTGACAGGGGAAACATTCAGTACTTC. The encoded protein is CASSFDRGNIQYF.

The V gene is TRBV15, the J gene TRBJ2-1; TRBD2 aligns across 9 bases. Germline V gene lookup returns CDR1 LNHNV and CDR2 YYDKDF (reference sequence). The CDR3 consists of 18 residues. Trimming at V came to 5 bases and at J to 2 bases, leaving 13 bases not matched to a gene. The CDR3 loop reads CATSQGTVLAGPYNEQFF. In DNA form, the CDR3 reads TGTGCCACCAGCCAGGGGACCGTGCTAGCGGGACCCTACAATGAGCAGTTCTTC.

The table lists this clonotype with a few counts. V gene TRBV24-1 combines with J gene TRBJ2-5, with D perhaps matching TRBD2 (5 bases). The CDR3 totals 12 residues. The V and J ends lost 5 bases and 4 bases respectively, with 7 bases between them. In germline, CDR1 is KGHDR, CDR2 SFDVKD. CDR3 coding DNA: TGTGCCACCAGTGTTGGAGGAGAGACCCAGTACTTC. This translates into CATSVGGETQYF.

This chain uses TRBV12-3 or TRBV12-4 with TRBJ2-7; D unclear. Trimming took 3 bases from V and 5 from J, leaving 11 bases between them. This CDR3 is 13 amino acids long. The CDR3 bases are TGTGCCAGCAGTTTGGGAATTTCCCACGAGCAGTACTTC. Translation gives CASSLGISHEQYF.

V is TRBV20-1 and J is TRBJ1-1; TRBD1 aligns across 9 bases. V shed 6 bases, J shed 7 bases, and the junction held 15 bases outside the gene matches. This CDR3 is 15 amino acids long. Germline CDR1 is DFQATT and CDR2 is SNEGSKA (reference sequence). The CDR3, as DNA: TGCAGTGCAAATCCCGGACAGGGGTTAAGGGGTGAAGCTTTCTTT. Its translation is CSANPGQGLRGEAFF.

This clonotype was picked up a small number of times. The chain has TRBV3-1 and TRBJ2-1; 10 bases map to TRBD2. Trimming removed 1 base from V and 9 bases from J; junction bases left unmatched: 3. Germline V gene lookup returns CDR1 LGHDT and CDR2 YNNKEL (reference sequence). The CDR3 loop spans 14 amino acids. DNA of the CDR3: TGTGCCAGCAGCCAAGTCCTAGCGGGAGTTGAGCAGTTCTTC. This encodes CASSQVLAGVEQFF.

V is TRBV20-1 and J is TRBJ1-6; a weak D match, TRBD1 (6 bases). Germline CDR1 is DFQATT and CDR2 is SNEGSKA (reference sequence). The CDR3 has 13 residues. Trimming stripped 6 bases from V and 7 bases from J, with 13 bases between. The CDR3 nucleotides are TGCAGTGCCCGGCGACAGGAGAATTCACCCCTCCACTTT. Encoded protein: CSARRQENSPLHF.

This chain links TRBV6-1 with TRBJ2-2; D perhaps matches TRBD2 (6 bases). The germline V gene encodes CDR1 MNHNS and CDR2 SASEGT. CDR3 length: 17 amino acids. Trimming left V 5 bases short and J 4 bases short, with 20 bases between. The DNA of the CDR3 is TGTGCCAGCAGTCGGGACTCGTCACCCGGGCGCACCGGGGAGCTGTTTTTT. This sequence encodes CASSRDSSPGRTGELFF.

This clonotype was observed a handful of times. CDR3 sequence (DNA): TGCGCCAGCAGCCAAGACCGGGGGAAAGGGGATACGCAGTATTTT. It encodes CASSQDRGKGDTQYF. The chain uses TRBV4-3 and TRBJ2-3, with TRBD2 as a possible D gene (6 bases). This CDR3 has 15 amino acids. Per the germline V gene, CDR1 is LGHNA and CDR2 is YSLEER. Trimming removed 0 bases from V and 6 bases from J, with 13 bases in between.

This clonotype has at least ten counts. V usage is TRBV12-3 or TRBV12-4 and J usage is TRBJ2-5; D is unclear. The CDR3 is 14 amino acids. V dropped 2 bases and J dropped 4 bases, with 11 bases sitting between them. The CDR3 protein is CASSLRANRETQYF. CDR3 DNA sequence: TGTGCCAGCAGTTTAAGAGCAAATCGAGAGACCCAGTACTTC.